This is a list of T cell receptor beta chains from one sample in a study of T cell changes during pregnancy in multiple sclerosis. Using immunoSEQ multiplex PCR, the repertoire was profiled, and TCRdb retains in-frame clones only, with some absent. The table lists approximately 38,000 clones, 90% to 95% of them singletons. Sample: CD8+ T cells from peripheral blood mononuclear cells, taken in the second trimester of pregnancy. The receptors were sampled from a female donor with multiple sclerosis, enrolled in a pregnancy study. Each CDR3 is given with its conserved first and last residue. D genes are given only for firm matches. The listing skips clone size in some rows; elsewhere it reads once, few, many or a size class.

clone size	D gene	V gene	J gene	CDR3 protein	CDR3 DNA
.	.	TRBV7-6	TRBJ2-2	CASSPGSGGGAGELFF	TGTGCCAGCAGCCCCGGGTCTGGGGGAGGAGCCGGGGAGCTGTTTTTT
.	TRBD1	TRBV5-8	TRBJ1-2	CASSSRQGVKAGFYGYTF	TGTGCCAGCAGCTCTAGACAGGGAGTTAAGGCTGGGTTCTATGGCTACACCTTC
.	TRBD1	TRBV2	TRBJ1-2	CASSEPPSQGAAF	TGTGCCAGCAGTGAACCACCCTCACAGGGGGCCGCCTTC
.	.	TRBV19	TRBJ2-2	CASSFGGTGELFF	TGTGCCAGTAGTTTCGGGGGCACCGGGGAGCTGTTTTTT
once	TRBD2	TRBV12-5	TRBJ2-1	CASVSTSGGLVEQFF	TGTGCTAGTGTCTCCACTAGCGGGGGTTTGGTTGAGCAGTTCTTC
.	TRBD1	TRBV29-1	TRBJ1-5	CSVVTGVGQPQHF	TGCAGCGTTGTGACAGGGGTTGGTCAGCCCCAGCATTTT
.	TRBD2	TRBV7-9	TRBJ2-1	CASSQMGLAGYDNEQFF	TGTGCCAGCAGCCAGATGGGACTAGCGGGATACGACAATGAGCAGTTCTTC
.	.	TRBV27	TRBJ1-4	CASSSAVPNEKLFF	TGTGCCAGCAGTTCGGCGGTTCCTAATGAAAAACTGTTTTTT
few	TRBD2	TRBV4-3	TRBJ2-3	CASSQDGPAGGQTDTQYF	TGCGCCAGCAGCCAAGATGGCCCAGCGGGGGGGCAGACAGATACGCAGTATTTT
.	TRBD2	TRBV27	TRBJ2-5	CASSLGTSGGRYQETQYF	TGTGCCAGCAGTTTAGGGACTAGCGGGGGGCGATACCAAGAGACCCAGTACTTC
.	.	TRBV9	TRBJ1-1	CASSLEGRGNTEAFF	TGTGCCAGCAGCCTAGAGGGAAGGGGGAACACTGAAGCTTTCTTT
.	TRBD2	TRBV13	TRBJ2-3	CASSTRTSGSRTDTQYF	TGTGCCAGCAGCACGAGGACTAGCGGGAGCCGCACAGATACGCAGTATTTT
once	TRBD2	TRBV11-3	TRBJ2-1	CASSWGLAGGDEQFF	TGTGCCAGCAGCTGGGGACTAGCGGGAGGGGATGAGCAGTTCTTC
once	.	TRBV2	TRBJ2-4	CASSSGRGNLAKNIQYF	TGTGCCAGCAGTTCGGGAAGGGGGAACCTAGCCAAAAACATTCAGTACTTC
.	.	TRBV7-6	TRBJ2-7	CASSLGLGSYEQYF	TGTGCCAGCAGCCTGGGACTTGGAAGCTACGAGCAGTACTTC
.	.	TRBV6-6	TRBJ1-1	CASSYGMIMNTEAFF	TGTGCCAGCAGTTACGGCATGATTATGAACACTGAAGCTTTCTTT
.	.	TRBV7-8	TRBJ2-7	CASSSTRVYEQYF	TGTGCCAGCAGCTCGACCAGGGTCTACGAGCAGTACTTC
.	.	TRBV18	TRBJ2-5	CASSPAGQETQYF	TGTGCCAGCTCACCGGCAGGCCAAGAGACCCAGTACTTC